The clone carrying this TCR beta chain was counted at least ten times. What it recognizes is unknown. The sample comes from a study of T cells after yellow fever vaccination. Study overall: When fractions had low cell numbers, they were prepared with SMART-Seq v4 Ultra Low Input.

Germline V gene sequence: CDR1 MNHEY, CDR2 SVGAGI. Trimming took off 4 bases at V and 2 bases at J, with 9 bases between the two ends. This CDR3 spans 15 amino acids. Study findings and constraints: Of the clonotypes, a small share occurred in both CD4 and CD8 compartments.

In making TCR cDNA, 5'RACE template switching added a universal primer site and UMIs to it. TCRdb used MiXCR to reprocess the 5' RACE reads, holding one entry per CDR3 protein. The table records some 350,000 distinct CDR3 sequences, roughly 4.3% of them present only once. The clonotype was recovered from a young man who received the YFV17D yellow fever vaccine. This chain uses TRBV6-5 with TRBJ2-6, with D perhaps TRBD1 (6 bases). The starting material was PBMCs, obtained 5 days after the yellow fever booster vaccination. The CDR3 spells CASSSRGTGANVLTF. CDR3 in DNA: TGTGCCAGCAGTTCTAGGGGGACTGGGGCCAACGTCCTGACTTTC.